This T cell receptor (beta chain) was captured by sequencing in a study of CD8 T cell repertoires and HIV-1 epitope variants. Across the study: 1M T cells were kept uncultured as a baseline.

The method was immunoSEQ multiplex PCR; TCRdb's version includes in-frame clones alone and lacks a portion of them. The sample has 5,100 or so clones, about three fifths seen once. Note on this clone: Its target is unknown.

V gave up 4 bases and J gave up 4 bases, with 8 bases separating them. Germline assignment: CDR1 MNHEY and CDR2 SVGAGI. This CDR3 is 13 amino acids long. The sequence derives from a male donor with HIV. The sequenced sample was cultured CD8+ T cells derived from PBMCs. The chain recombines TRBV6-5 with TRBJ1-5; the D gene is possibly TRBD1 (5 bases). The CDR3 loop is CASSWRQNQPQHF. The CDR3 region has the DNA TGTGCCAGCAGTTGGCGACAGAATCAGCCCCAGCATTTT.